This entry describes one TCR beta chain. Its antigen is unknown. Base qualities are not at hand, and no much larger clone is one base apart. TCRbeta CDR3 regions were amplified from genomic DNA using the immunoSEQ Assay, a bias-controlled multiplex PCR. The source study handled its data this way. The number of nucleated cells in each sample was estimated by amplification of reference gene primers within the assay. To quantify the absolute abundance of each unique TCRbeta CDR3 rearrangement, sequence reads were collapsed and filtered. For each sample, productive Simpson clonality was calculated as the square root of Simpson's diversity index over productive rearrangements. Drawn from immuneACCESS, this table holds only the in-frame rearrangements with V and J called that TCRdb kept. Clones are partly lost; checked studies trace under half to an unresolved V gene and leave the rest unexplained. V and J calls and clone size are as listed in that table; D and trimming were resolved from the DNA. The sample contains around 200,000 clones, roughly nine tenths of them found a single time. The ten largest account for approximately 0.7% of the sample.

The sample originates from a study of blood T cell repertoires in COVID-19 (dated by TCRdb to 2020 to 2021). The study in broad terms: Collaborator samples came from the United States, Italy and Spain and covered acute and convalescent phases of COVID-19. The material from the prospective study consisted of cDNA or gDNA derived from T cells, B-cell-depleted T cells, or PBMCs. The dataset comprised deeply sampled blood TCRbeta repertoires from subjects exposed to, actively infected with, or recovered from COVID-19. The repertoires were released in a freely available public database intended as a resource for research on the immune response to SARS-CoV-2. Samples were obtained from the ongoing ImmuneRACE study (first 160 participants) and from some 1,300 subjects provided by 6 global collaborators. Nearly every sample came with metadata listing a de-identified subject ID, COVID-19 status, age in years and sex. HLA class I and class II types, where available, came from metadata supplied by the sample provider rather than from assay-based typing.

Each collaborating institution followed its own protocols to collect whole blood in K2EDTA tubes. For TCRbeta analysis, collaborators shipped samples in one of three forms: frozen whole blood, isolated PBMCs, or DNA extracted from either of those sample types. The CDR3 runs 13 residues from the cysteine to the phenylalanine. The only DNA kept is the CDR3, 39 bases in frame from the first base. Sequences SGHRS (CDR1) and YFSETQ (CDR2) are obtained from the germline V gene. Trimming removed 2 bases from V and 3 bases from J, leaving 9 bases between the germline ends. General findings and caveats noted by the study authors: How much clinical and demographic metadata was included differed by source and by participant, and the metadata was provided uncurated.

Sequencing input: peripheral blood. This receptor chain uses TRBV5-1 and TRBJ2-7; perhaps TRBD1 is the D gene, with 5 bases matching. This TCR was recovered from a man between 35 and 55 years old with acute or convalescent COVID-19. The CDR3 region: CASSFGASYEQYF. The bases read TGCGCCAGCAGCTTTGGGGCTAGCTACGAGCAGTACTTC.